This T cell receptor beta chain emerged from a study of T cell responses to AZD1222 COVID-19 vaccine. Regarding this clone: Its target is not known.

The protocol was immunoSEQ multiplex PCR, while the TCRdb copy is restricted to in-frame clones and leaves out a portion. The table lists 150,000 to 200,000 clones, 85% to 95% of them singletons. CDR3 size: 12 residues. Germline V gives CDR1 MNHEY, CDR2 SVGAGI. V lost 6 bases, J lost 6 bases, and 12 bases lay in between. Findings and limits, study-wide: White British ancestry dominated among donors, who included more females, and clonal diversity was possibly underestimated. There were repertoire samples only from the period after the peak T cell response. Baseline testing showed seropositivity in only a handful of AZD1222 recipients.

The chain combines TRBV6-5 with TRBJ2-7; weak D call: TRBD1 (6 bases). This specimen was peripheral blood, taken on day 0 of AZD1222 vaccination. The source is an adult in good health. CDR3 sequence reads: CASRGTFSEQYF. The CDR3 bases are TGTGCCAGCAGGGGGACATTCAGCGAGCAGTACTTC.